The next 16 T cell receptor beta chains were all read from a single sample in a study of vaccination effects on CD4 cells after COVID-19 (dated by TCRdb to between 2020 and 2023). What these receptors recognize is not known. Library creation used the immunoSEQ multiplex PCR assay. TCRdb limited this immuneACCESS table to in-frame rearrangements with V and J called. A share of clones is missing; checked studies link under half to unresolved V genes, and the rest is unexplained. Across this sample there are 40,000 to 45,000 clones, with around 66% seen only once. The top ten clones comprise roughly 8.4% of the sample. After less than eleven days of culture, CD4+ T cells were isolated with the EasySep CD4+ T cell isolation kit. Participants received two doses of either the BNT162b2 or the mRNA-1273 mRNA SARS-CoV-2 vaccine. The source was CD4+ T cells from PBMCs cultured without peptide, collected after COVID-19 vaccination. The receptors come from a human donor who received a COVID-19 vaccine.

J is TRBJ1-2 and V is TRBV7-8; 7 nucleotides match TRBD1. Unmatched junction bases numbered 18, after V lost 5 bases and J lost 6 bases. The V gene's germline CDR1 is SGHVS and CDR2 FQNEAQ. CDR3 size: 17 residues. The CDR3 region is CASSERMGRGPGDGYTF. The CDR3, as DNA: TGTGCCAGCAGCGAAAGGATGGGTAGGGGGCCTGGGGATGGCTACACCTTC.

The V and J genes are TRBV6-4 and TRBJ2-1, with 10 nucleotides matching TRBD2. The CDR3 covers 15 residues. With 5 bases clipped from V and 5 bases from J, the junction kept 6 bases outside the gene matches. Germline V gene sequence: CDR1 MRHNA, CDR2 SNTAGT. The CDR3 DNA follows: TGTGCCAGCAGTACACTAGCGGGGTCTAACAATGAGCAGTTCTTC. As protein: CASSTLAGSNNEQFF.

The chain links TRBV5-6 to TRBJ2-7; D ambiguous. CDR1 SGHDT and CDR2 YYEEEE come from the germline V gene. V was shortened by 9 bases and J by 3 bases, with 13 bases between the two germline ends. The CDR3 extends over 12 amino acids. DNA of the CDR3: TGTGCCATCGACGGGCGGAACTACGAGCAGTACTTC. Translating it yields CAIDGRNYEQYF.

This clone was observed a handful of times. The V gene is TRBV2, the J gene TRBJ1-3; D possibly corresponds to TRBD1 (5 bases). V lost 1 base and J lost 5, with 9 bases in between. Germline CDR1 SNHLY, CDR2 FYNNEI. The CDR3 spans 14 residues. The CDR3 protein is CASSEGGYRNTIYF. CDR3 sequence (DNA): TGTGCCAGCAGTGAAGGGGGGTATCGAAACACCATATATTTT.

This chain joins TRBV5-1 and TRBJ2-5; maybe TRBD2 (6 bases). V was pared by 0 bases and J by 3 bases, with 9 bases between. Germline V gene sequence: CDR1 SGHRS, CDR2 YFSETQ. CDR3 length equals 14 residues. This CDR3 reads CASSLGLGKETQYF. For the CDR3, the DNA is TGCGCCAGCAGCTTGGGACTAGGAAAAGAGACCCAGTACTTC.

The rearrangement uses TRBV27 and TRBJ2-5; 8 positions agree with TRBD1. Germline lookup yields CDR1 MNHEY and CDR2 SMNVEV (reference sequence). CDR3 length: 14 residues. The ends lost 4 bases at V and 4 bases at J; junction bases unmatched: 5. The CDR3: CASSSGTGGETQYF. Written as DNA, the CDR3 is TGTGCCAGCAGTTCGGGGACAGGCGGAGAGACCCAGTACTTC.

The V and J genes are TRBV19 and TRBJ1-5, with D uncertain. The CDR3 has 15 amino acids. Trimming cost V 10 bases and J 5 bases, with 21 bases left between them. Germline V gives CDR1 LNHDA, CDR2 SQIVND (reference sequence). The CDR3 loop reads CATRFNGEIDQPQHF. The CDR3 coding sequence is TGTGCCACTAGATTTAACGGGGAAATCGATCAGCCCCAGCATTTT.

This sequence joins TRBV18 and TRBJ2-3, with 9 bases identical to TRBD1. Germline CDR1 reads KGHSH; CDR2 reads LQKENI. The trim removed 3 bases at V and 4 bases at J, leaving 8 bases unmatched. The length of the CDR3 is 16 residues. CDR3 in DNA: TGTGCCAGCTCACCGGATGGACAGGGGTATGCAGATACGCAGTATTTT. It specifies CASSPDGQGYADTQYF.

The chain is built from TRBV6-4 and TRBJ1-1; 12 nucleotides agree with TRBD1. With V trimmed by 5 bases and J by 4 bases, 11 bases remained unmatched. This CDR3 has 17 amino acids. Looked up from germline, CDR1 is MRHNA and CDR2 is SNTAGT. CDR3 sequence: CASSNEGTGGWSTEAFF. In nucleotides, the CDR3 is TGTGCCAGCAGTAATGAGGGGACAGGGGGCTGGAGCACTGAAGCTTTCTTT.

This chain joins TRBV4-1 and TRBJ2-5; possible D gene TRBD2, 5 bases. This CDR3 contains 16 residues. CDR1 is MGHRA and CDR2 is YSYEKL in the germline V gene. The ends were cut back, 1 base at V and 1 base at J, with 13 bases in the middle. The CDR3 protein is CASSQGFLAFQETQYF. The CDR3 coding sequence is TGCGCCAGCAGCCAAGGGTTCCTAGCCTTCCAAGAGACCCAGTACTTC.

In its sample, this clone ranks as medium-sized. The gene calls are TRBV27 and TRBJ2-2; 8 bases agree with TRBD1. CDR1 and CDR2 from the germline V gene are MNHEY and SMNVEV (reference sequence). After removal of 6 bases from V and 4 bases from J, the junction contained 7 bases not matched to a gene. The CDR3 loop spans 15 amino acids. The CDR3 sequence: CASSPTGVITGELFF. CDR3 coding DNA: TGTGCCAGCAGCCCGACAGGGGTTATCACCGGGGAGCTGTTTTTT.

This clone was picked up one time. The chain has TRBV18 and TRBJ2-4; TRBD1 agrees at 9 bases. Germline loops: CDR1 KGHSH, CDR2 LQKENI. V lost 4 bases to trimming and J lost 1 base; unmatched junction nucleotides: 8. The CDR3 covers 17 residues. The CDR3 nucleotides read TGTGCCAGCTCACAGACAGGGGGTGCCCCTGCCAAAAACATTCAGTACTTC. Encoded protein: CASSQTGGAPAKNIQYF.

The chain's CDR3 is CASSDSSGTYNEQFF. The CDR3 nucleotides are TGTGCCAGCAGTGACTCTAGCGGGACTTACAATGAGCAGTTCTTC. This rearrangement joins TRBV6-4 to TRBJ2-1; 8 bases align to TRBD2. The CDR3 loop spans 15 amino acids. V dropped 0 bases and J dropped 4; count of bases not matched to a gene: 2. Germline values: CDR1 MRHNA, CDR2 SNTAGT.

This chain joins TRBV4-1 and TRBJ1-2; D uncertain. Trimming cost V 0 bases and J 4 bases, with 9 bases left between them. In germline, CDR1 is MGHRA, CDR2 YSYEKL. The CDR3 is made up of 14 amino acids. In DNA, the CDR3 is TGCGCCAGCAGCCAAGATTGGGCACCCTATGGCTACACCTTC. Residues: CASSQDWAPYGYTF.

This chain links TRBV13 with TRBJ1-4; tentatively, D is TRBD1 (5 bases). The CDR3 runs to 15 residues. Per the germline V gene, CDR1 is PRHDT and CDR2 is FYEKMQ (reference sequence). V was shortened by 3 bases and J by 7 bases, with 15 bases between the two germline ends. The chain's CDR3 is CASSLWAGPSEKLFF. For the CDR3, the DNA is TGTGCCAGCAGCTTGTGGGCAGGGCCGAGTGAAAAACTGTTTTTT.

This CDR3 is CASSQVDLVSYNEQFF. CDR3 nucleotides: TGCGCCAGCAGCCAAGTCGACCTAGTCTCCTACAATGAGCAGTTCTTC. This chain joins TRBV4-1 and TRBJ2-1, with D uncertain. The CDR3 sequence is 16 residues long. Looked up from germline, CDR1 is MGHRA and CDR2 is YSYEKL. Trimming took off 1 base at V and 0 bases at J, with 10 bases between the two ends.